These 2 T cell receptor beta chains originate from one sample sequenced in a study of cytomegalovirus exposure and HLA in healthy donors. The PCR had 60 Vbeta and 13 Jbeta primers. Clones were sequenced by immunoSEQ multiplex PCR, and TCRdb holds only the in-frame ones, with some missing. Of fewer than 70,000 clones in the sample, 60% to 75% were seen once. Specimen: PBMCs. Source of these receptors: a woman aged 60-75 years in good health and CMV-seropositive.

CDR3 nucleotide sequence: TGCGCCAGCAGCCAAGTTATGTCGGGGTATCGGGGCTACACCTTC. Amino acid sequence: CASSQVMSGYRGYTF. V and J are TRBV4-1 and TRBJ1-2, with D unresolved. Germline V CDR1 and CDR2: MGHRA, YSYEKL. The V end was cut by 1 base, the J end by 8 bases, with 17 bases between. The CDR3 covers 15 residues.

J is TRBJ1-2 and V is TRBV6-1; TRBD1 might be the D (5 bases). The CDR3 runs 14 residues. Germline CDR1 is MNHNS and CDR2 is SASEGT. V lost 1 base to trimming and J lost 3 bases, with 9 bases between them. CDR3 sequence: CASSEVRADYGYTF. CDR3 in DNA: TGTGCCAGCAGTGAAGTCAGGGCCGACTATGGCTACACCTTC.